This is a list of T cell receptor beta chains from one sample in a study of T cell changes during pregnancy in multiple sclerosis. TCRdb keeps only in-frame clones here, not all; method: immunoSEQ multiplex PCR. The profile shows under 80,000 clones, 92% of them singletons. Sample: peripheral blood, taken after pregnancy. These TCRs come from a female donor in good health, enrolled as a control in a pregnancy study. CDR3s include the opening cysteine and the closing phenylalanine or tryptophan. The order of the fields is J gene, D gene, V gene, clone size, CDR3 DNA, CDR3 protein. A D gene is named only where the DNA matches it firmly. A row's size may be missing; if present it is once, few, many or a size class.

>TRBJ2-1|TRBD1|TRBV14|once
TGTGCCAGCAGCCGGGGACAGACTATCGGCATCAATGAGCAGTTCTTC
CASSRGQTIGINEQFF
>TRBJ1-3|-|TRBV6-1|-
TGTGCCAGCAGTGAAACATGGGCGAGACCGGGAAACACCATATATTTT
CASSETWARPGNTIYF
>TRBJ2-7|TRBD1|TRBV7-6|-
TGTGCCAGCAGCTCTGGGACAGGGAGCTACGAGCAGTACTTC
CASSSGTGSYEQYF
>TRBJ2-2|TRBD1|TRBV27|-
TGTGCCAGCAGTTCCGGGACAGCGCGCACCGGGGAGCTGTTTTTT
CASSSGTARTGELFF
>TRBJ2-3|TRBD2|TRBV6-4|few
TGTGCCAGCAGTCCCCTAGCGGGGGACCACGGGACGCAGTATTTT
CASSPLAGDHGTQYF
>TRBJ2-7|-|TRBV5-6|-
TGTGCCAGCAGCTTACACCACGAGCAGTACTTC
CASSLHHEQYF
>TRBJ2-5|TRBD1|TRBV5-4|-
TGTGCCAGCAGCTACAATCCCGGGACAGAGTTTCAGACCCAGTACTTC
CASSYNPGTEFQTQYF
>TRBJ2-7|-|TRBV11-1|few
TGTGCCAGCAGTCACCCAGGGAATTTTGAATACGAGCAGTACTTC
CASSHPGNFEYEQYF
>TRBJ1-5|TRBD1|TRBV4-1|-
TGCGCCAGCAGCCAAGTTCGGGACAGAGATCAGCCCCAGCATTTT
CASSQVRDRDQPQHF
>TRBJ2-6|-|TRBV6-1|-
TGTGCCAGCAGTGAAATTTCTTCTGGGGCCAACGTCCTGACTTTC
CASSEISSGANVLTF
>TRBJ2-7|-|TRBV18|few
TGTGCCAGCTCACTAGAGGACGAGCAGTACTTC
CASSLEDEQYF
>TRBJ2-1|-|TRBV5-1|-
TGCGCCAGCAGCTTGGGGCCCACGGAGGGCCTTGAGCAGTTCTTC
CASSLGPTEGLEQFF
>TRBJ1-6|-|TRBV28|-
TGTGCCAGCAGTTCTTCTGACTCCCGGGGGGTCTCACCCCTCCACTTT
CASSSSDSRGVSPLHF
>TRBJ1-4|-|TRBV21-1|-
TGTGCCAGCAGCTACCGGACAGGGTTTGTTACTAATGAAAAACTGTTTTTT
CASSYRTGFVTNEKLFF
>TRBJ2-7|TRBD1|TRBV5-5|-
TGTGCCAGCAGCGGACAGGGCTACGAGCAGTACTTC
CASSGQGYEQYF
>TRBJ2-1|-|TRBV21-1|-
TGTGCCAGCAGCCCCCGGGACTACAATTACAATGAGCAGTTCTTC
CASSPRDYNYNEQFF